This T cell receptor (beta chain) was documented in a study of T cells in Graves' hyperthyroidism and ophthalmopathy. Study background: Any treatment followed the collection of peripheral blood at initial diagnosis.

Researchers amplified the TCR beta CDR3 regions from RNA transcripts. TCR CDR3 underwent first-round RT-PCR with the HTBI primer set. MiXCR was run by TCRdb on the multiplex PCR reads, yielding one entry per CDR3 protein. The sample lists about 560,000 distinct CDR3 sequences; about 15% were seen once. This clonotype was counted at least ten times. V shed 4 bases and J shed 7 bases, with 11 bases lying between them. Germline CDR1 and CDR2: DFQATT and SNEGSKA (reference sequence). The CDR3 has 12 residues. The chain joins TRBV20-1 to TRBJ2-1; D tentatively fits TRBD1 or TRBD2 (5 bases each). The specimen sequenced was blood. This receptor was obtained from a young woman with Graves' hyperthyroidism. This CDR3 reads CSAMLGTNEQFF. In nucleotides, the CDR3 is TGCAGTGCTATGCTCGGGACGAATGAGCAGTTCTTC.